The 6 T cell receptor beta chains given below trace back to one sample, sequenced in a study of fetal regulatory T cell absence and autoimmunity. Produced via immunoSEQ multiplex PCR; TCRdb's table is partial and in-frame only. The table lists about 46,000 clones, around 83% of them singletons. The sequencing input was cord blood. All receptors derive from a newborn boy with IPEX syndrome.

The V and J genes are TRBV29-1 and TRBJ2-3, with 7 bases that match TRBD2. Looked up from germline, CDR1 is SQVTM and CDR2 is ANQGSEA. The V gene end was trimmed by 3 bases and the J gene end by 6 bases; junction bases not matched to a gene: 12. The CDR3 length is 15 residues. The CDR3 DNA reads TGCAGCGTTGACTTGCGGGGGTGGCTATGGGATACGCAGTATTTT. It encodes CSVDLRGWLWDTQYF.

This chain uses TRBV6-5 with TRBJ2-7; TRBD1 aligns across 9 bases. V was pared by 5 bases and J by 5 bases, with 10 bases of the junction left unmatched. The CDR3 extends over 15 amino acids. Germline CDR1 reads MNHEY; CDR2 reads SVGAGI. The CDR3 DNA reads as TGTGCCAGCAGTAATTGGACAGGGGCTTTGGACGAGCAGTACTTC. Translation: CASSNWTGALDEQYF.

This clone showed up just once. The chain carries TRBV6-5 and TRBJ2-7, with a possible D match to TRBD2 (6 bases). The CDR3 runs to 14 residues. Trimming stripped 3 bases from V and 4 bases from J, with 13 bases between. CDR1 MNHEY and CDR2 SVGAGI come from the germline V gene. In nucleotides, the CDR3 is TGTGCCAGCAGTTATGGTCGGGAGCAGTACGAGCAGTACTTC. Residues: CASSYGREQYEQYF.

The chain combines TRBV10-3 with TRBJ1-5; TRBD1 agrees at 7 bases. There are 14 residues in the CDR3. V gave up 4 bases and J gave up 7 bases; unmatched junction bases: 7. Germline loops: CDR1 ENHRY, CDR2 SYGVKD. CDR3: CAISAAGGMQPQHF. The CDR3 DNA is TGTGCCATCAGTGCCGCAGGGGGGATGCAGCCCCAGCATTTT.

The V call is TRBV6-1, the J call TRBJ1-5, with 7 positions matching TRBD1. The CDR3 runs 15 residues. The J segment lost 2 bases and the V segment lost 5 bases, leaving 6 bases of the junction unmatched. Germline V gene sequence: CDR1 MNHNS, CDR2 SASEGT. The CDR3 region is CASSRGGYRNQPQHF. The CDR3 DNA is TGTGCCAGCAGTCGAGGGGGCTATCGCAATCAGCCCCAGCATTTT.

The chain couples TRBV6-5 to TRBJ2-2; 14 bases map to TRBD2. The germline V gene has CDR1 MNHEY and CDR2 SVGAGI. The CDR3 consists of 15 residues. Trimming took 10 bases from V and 2 from J; bases not matched to a gene: 3. The CDR3 is CATTSGGANTGELFF. In nucleotides, the CDR3 is TGTGCCACGACTAGCGGGGGGGCCAACACCGGGGAGCTGTTTTTT.